The rows below give T cell receptor beta chains drawn from one sample of a study of early stage breast cancer tumors. The protocol was immunoSEQ multiplex PCR, while the TCRdb copy is restricted to in-frame clones and leaves out a portion. The sample consists of about 72,000 clones, around four fifths of them appearing once. The sample consisted of blood. Source of these receptors: a person aged 55 to 75 with breast cancer. Both conserved end residues are part of each CDR3. The D gene is left open where the match is weak. For some rows the clone size is stated as once, few or many, or as a class when expanded; others skip it.

J | D | V | size | CDR3 | DNA
TRBJ2-1 | NA | TRBV28 | NA | CASFSEGELNEQFF | TGTGCCAGCTTCTCGGAGGGAGAATTGAATGAGCAGTTCTTC
TRBJ2-7 | NA | TRBV25-1 | few | CASSDDLYEQYF | TGTGCCAGCAGTGATGACCTTTACGAGCAGTACTTC
TRBJ1-5 | NA | TRBV30 | NA | CAWSVRTHNQPQHF | TGTGCCTGGAGTGTCCGGACACACAATCAGCCCCAGCATTTT
TRBJ2-1 | NA | TRBV29-1 | NA | CSAGEGESEQFF | TGCAGCGCTGGGGAGGGGGAAAGTGAGCAGTTCTTC
TRBJ1-4 | NA | TRBV11-3 | NA | CASSFIRNRFSNEKLFF | TGTGCCAGCAGCTTCATTAGAAACAGGTTCTCTAATGAAAAACTGTTTTTT
TRBJ1-5 | NA | TRBV4-1 | NA | CASSQGGLLQGDNNQPQHF | TGCGCCAGCAGCCAAGGTGGTTTACTACAGGGTGATAACAATCAGCCCCAGCATTTT
TRBJ1-4 | NA | TRBV11-2 | NA | CASSLDLTLFF | TGTGCCAGCAGCTTAGATCTAACCCTGTTTTTT
TRBJ2-3 | NA | TRBV20-1 | NA | CSARSVDTQYF | TGCAGTGCTAGGTCTGTAGATACGCAGTATTTT
TRBJ2-5 | TRBD2 | TRBV6-1 | few | CASSDGRGGQETQYF | TGTGCCAGCAGTGATGGGCGGGGGGGCCAAGAGACCCAGTACTTC
TRBJ1-4 | NA | TRBV4-1 | NA | CASSQVSVREPWGGEKLFF | TGCGCCAGCAGCCAAGTATCTGTTCGGGAGCCCTGGGGAGGTGAAAAACTGTTTTTT
TRBJ1-1 | NA | TRBV5-4 | few | CASSLVGGNTEAFF | TGTGCCAGCAGCTTGGTAGGGGGGAACACTGAAGCTTTCTTT
TRBJ2-5 | TRBD2 | TRBV2 | once | CASSDLGIAGVGETQYF | TGTGCCAGCAGTGACCTTGGAATAGCGGGAGTAGGTGAGACCCAGTACTTC
TRBJ1-5 | NA | TRBV6-1 | NA | CASSPTGGEPQHF | TGTGCCAGCAGCCCGACAGGTGGGGAGCCCCAGCATTTT
TRBJ1-5 | NA | TRBV19 | NA | CASSMNGGAGQPQHF | TGTGCCAGTAGTATGAATGGGGGGGCTGGTCAGCCCCAGCATTTT
TRBJ2-2 | NA | TRBV10-3 | NA | CAISESNTAGELFF | TGTGCCATCAGTGAGTCGAATACGGCCGGGGAGCTGTTTTTT
TRBJ2-7 | NA | TRBV11-2 | NA | CASSLDPSNFYEQYF | TGTGCCAGCAGCTTAGACCCCTCCAACTTCTACGAGCAGTACTTC
TRBJ2-7 | TRBD2 | TRBV30 | NA | CAWSVASGGTYEQYF | TGTGCCTGGAGTGTTGCTAGCGGGGGGACCTACGAGCAGTACTTC